The entry below gives a single T cell receptor beta chain sequence along with its context. Its antigen is not known. CDR1 SGHNT and CDR2 YYREEE come from the germline V gene (reference sequence). The CDR3 consists of 13 residues. V was trimmed by 0 bases and J by 7 bases, leaving 11 bases between them. The record originates from a study of T cell responses to AZD1222 COVID-19 vaccine. Turning to the study itself: Pooling of second doses given at about 4 or about 12 weeks was done. General study findings and limits: Samples come after the peak T cell response, not at day 14. Baseline seropositives among AZD1222 recipients totaled only five or six. CD4 TCRs covered the whole spike, strongest at regions 160-218 and 743-854.

The protocol was immunoSEQ multiplex PCR, while the TCRdb copy is restricted to in-frame clones and leaves out a portion. The sample records roughly 100,000 clones, 75% to 90% being singletons. The chain uses TRBV5-4 and TRBJ2-7; no firm D call. This sequence originates from an adult in good health. The sample here was peripheral blood, taken on day 0 of AZD1222 vaccination. CDR3 region: CASSLAGYVEQYF. CDR3 sequence (DNA): TGTGCCAGCAGCTTGGCTGGGTACGTGGAGCAGTACTTC.